A single sample gave rise to the 24 T cell receptor beta chains below, sequenced in a study of stem cell transplantation in POMP-related autoinflammatory disease. Sequencing used immunoSEQ multiplex PCR; TCRdb keeps in-frame clones, though not all of them. The sample includes some 70,000 clones, under 95% of them seen just once. Sample: CD4+ T cells from PBMCs, taken after stem cell transplantation. The receptors were sampled from a human patient with POMP-related autoinflammation and immune dysregulation (PRAID). The graft donor may be the source of some T cells.

A remark on this clone: One end of the junction varies from germline; a read error may be responsible. The identical CDR3 is also encoded by other nucleotide sequences in the sample. The chain links TRBV24-1 to TRBJ2-2; TRBD2 matches at 12 bases. The CDR3 spans 17 residues. The germline V gene encodes CDR1 KGHDR and CDR2 SFDVKD. The CDR3 nucleotides read TGTGCCACCAGTGATCCGACGGCTAGCGGGAGGGCCGGGGAGCTGTTTTTC. Its protein product is CATSDPTASGRAGELFF.

This clone has only one observation. The J gene is TRBJ1-2, the V gene TRBV11-2; 10 positions match TRBD1. The CDR3 is 16 residues long. CDR1 and CDR2 from the germline V gene are SGHAT and FQNNGV. Trimming removed 5 bases from V and 4 bases from J; junction bases left unmatched: 10. The CDR3 region is CASSTSFRTGGYGYTF. As DNA, the CDR3 is TGTGCCAGCAGCACTAGCTTCAGGACAGGGGGCTATGGCTACACCTTC.

V is TRBV2 and J is TRBJ1-2, with D maybe TRBD1 (6 bases). Trimming pared 4 bases from V and 8 bases from J, leaving 20 bases between. There are 15 residues in the CDR3. Germline assignment: CDR1 SNHLY and CDR2 FYNNEI. The CDR3 DNA reads as TGTGCCAGCAGTGCTATAGGGGCACAGGGTCCGGGCTACACCTTC. It is translated as CASSAIGAQGPGYTF.

The J gene is TRBJ2-7, the V gene TRBV6-5; D remains ambiguous. V lost 0 bases and J 0 bases, leaving 9 bases between the germline ends. The CDR3 loop spans 15 amino acids. The germline V gene has CDR1 MNHEY and CDR2 SVGAGI. DNA of the CDR3: TGTGCCAGCAGTTACTCGGTCACCTTCTCCTACGAGCAGTACTTC. Its protein product is CASSYSVTFSYEQYF.

The chain links TRBV18 to TRBJ2-3, with D possibly TRBD1 on 6 matching bases. V dropped 3 bases and J dropped 0 bases, with 13 bases sitting between them. The germline V gene has CDR1 KGHSH and CDR2 LQKENI. CDR3 length: 16 amino acids. CDR3 DNA sequence: TGTGCCAGCTCACCCACGAGGGACAAAAGCACAGATACGCAGTATTTT. This gives the protein CASSPTRDKSTDTQYF.

The V call is TRBV3-1 (or the pseudogene TRBV3-2), the J call TRBJ1-6; the D is unclear. This CDR3 has 14 residues. From germline, CDR1 is LGHDT and CDR2 YNNKEL (reference sequence). V lost 1 base and J lost 3, with 4 bases in between. The CDR3 region is CASSQGGYNSPLHF. Here the CDR3 DNA reads TGTGCCAGCAGCCAAGGGGGCTATAATTCACCCCTCCACTTT.

This chain links TRBV5-1 with TRBJ1-1; D not certain. Per germline, CDR1 SGHRS and CDR2 YFSETQ. V lost 1 base and J 5 bases, leaving 9 bases between the germline ends. CDR3 size: 13 residues. The CDR3, as DNA: TGCGCCAGCAGCTTGACACAGAGGACTGAAGCTTTCTTT. Encoded protein: CASSLTQRTEAFF.

The chain couples TRBV29-1 to TRBJ2-1, with TRBD2 identical over 9 bases. Germline V gene sequence: CDR1 SQVTM, CDR2 ANQGSEA. The CDR3 contains 15 residues. CDR3 bases: TGCAGTGGGGCGGGAGGGCTGAATGACCCCAATGAGCAGTTCTTC. It yields the protein CSGAGGLNDPNEQFF.

This clone was detected once. The gene calls are TRBV5-1 and TRBJ1-4, with no clear D. Trimming pared 2 bases from V and 6 bases from J, leaving 8 bases between. The CDR3 has 13 residues. Germline values: CDR1 SGHRS, CDR2 YFSETQ. As DNA, the CDR3 is TGCGCCAGCAGCTTTAATACGGATGAAAAACTGTTTTTT. Residues: CASSFNTDEKLFF.

In this sample, this clone turned up once. The V gene is TRBV7-6, the J gene TRBJ2-1; tentatively, D is TRBD1 (5 bases). Germline V lookup: CDR1 SGHVS, CDR2 FNYEAQ. Trimming shortened V by 4 bases and J by 0 bases, and 10 bases separated the two germline ends. This CDR3 has 15 residues. CDR3 DNA sequence: TGTGCCAGCAGCTATCAGCAGGGCTCCTACAATGAGCAGTTCTTC. This sequence encodes CASSYQQGSYNEQFF. Full variable domain (remainder filled in from reference TRBV7-6 and TRBJ2-1): GAGVSQSPRYKVTKRGQDVALRCDPISGHVSLYWYRQALGQGPEFLTYFNYEAQQDKSGLPNDRFSAERPEGSISTLTIQRTEQRDSAMYRCASSYQQGSYNEQFFGPGTRLTVL.

The CDR3 nucleotides read TGTGCCAGCTCCCCTCCCGGGACAGGGACCTCTGAAGCTTTCTTT. Translating it yields CASSPPGTGTSEAFF. The V call is TRBV18, the J call TRBJ1-1; 9 bases map to TRBD1. V was pared by 6 bases and J by 6 bases, with 11 bases of the junction left unmatched. The CDR3 extends over 15 amino acids. The germline gives CDR1 KGHSH, CDR2 LQKENI.

This chain joins TRBV7-9 and TRBJ1-4, with D possibly matching TRBD1 (6 bases). Trimming pared 3 bases from V and 4 bases from J, leaving 9 bases between. Germline lookup yields CDR1 SEHNR and CDR2 FQNEAQ (reference sequence). The CDR3 extends over 14 amino acids. In DNA, the CDR3 is TGTGCCAGCAGCTTCGGCAGGGGTAATGAAAAACTGTTTTTT. Its protein is CASSFGRGNEKLFF. Complete variable domain (other parts from reference TRBV7-9 and TRBJ1-4): DTGVSQNPRHKITKRGQNVTFRCDPISEHNRLYWYRQTLGQGPEFLTYFQNEAQLEKSRLLSDRFSAERPKGSFSTLEIQRTEQGDSAMYLCASSFGRGNEKLFFGSGTQLSVL.

This sequence joins TRBV4-1 and TRBJ1-1; D not resolved. CDR1 MGHRA and CDR2 YSYEKL come from the germline V gene. The CDR3 has 18 amino acids. V was pared by 0 bases and J by 1 base, with 18 bases between. CDR3: CASSQDIDLPWQNTEAFF. In nucleotides, the CDR3 is TGCGCCAGCAGCCAAGATATAGATCTCCCTTGGCAGAACACTGAAGCTTTCTTT.

The chain carries TRBV30 and TRBJ1-4, with TRBD1 matching 9 bases. The CDR3 loop spans 14 amino acids. Looked up from germline, CDR1 is GTSNPN and CDR2 is SVGIG (reference sequence). The ends lost 1 base at V and 7 bases at J; junction bases unmatched: 4. CDR3 DNA: TGTGCCTGGAGTGATACAGGGGGCCCTGAAAAACTGTTTTTT. Protein sequence: CAWSDTGGPEKLFF.

This clone was seen a few times. The J gene is TRBJ1-2, the V gene TRBV28; a possible D gene is TRBD1 (5 bases). This CDR3 region has 12 residues. The ends were cut back, 1 base at V and 7 bases at J, with 7 bases in the middle. Germline V gene data show CDR1 as MDHEN and CDR2 as SYDVKM. The CDR3 protein is CASSLSGGGYTF. CDR3 nucleotides: TGTGCCAGCAGTTTATCCGGGGGTGGCTACACCTTC.

This rearrangement joins TRBV11-2 to TRBJ2-7; tentatively, D is TRBD2 (5 bases). Trimming shortened V by 5 bases and J by 7 bases, and 18 bases separated the two germline ends. The CDR3 sequence is 14 residues long. The germline V gene has CDR1 SGHAT and CDR2 FQNNGV. The CDR3 sequence is CASSPPYMPGEQYV. The CDR3 region has the DNA TGTGCCAGCAGCCCTCCTTACATGCCGGGGGAGCAGTACGTC.

This clone was observed a single time. V usage is TRBV5-1 and J usage is TRBJ2-1, with 8 bases lining up with TRBD1. This CDR3 is built from 14 residues. CDR1 SGHRS and CDR2 YFSETQ come from the germline V gene. The V and J ends lost 6 bases and 9 bases, in that order; junction bases with no gene match: 11. This CDR3 reads CASTPTGVTSEQFF. CDR3 nucleotide sequence: TGCGCCAGCACCCCGACAGGGGTGACGAGTGAGCAGTTCTTC.

The chain carries TRBV5-8 and TRBJ1-1, with D unclear. CDR3 length: 14 residues. Germline V gene data show CDR1 as SGHTS and CDR2 as YDEGEE. Trimming pared 3 bases from V and 1 base from J, leaving 10 bases between. CDR3 in amino acids: CASSWHLGNTEAFF. Written as DNA, the CDR3 is TGTGCCAGCAGCTGGCACCTTGGGAACACTGAAGCTTTCTTT.

The chain couples TRBV5-4 to TRBJ2-1; unclear D gene. V was shortened by 3 bases and J by 5 bases, with 15 bases between the two germline ends. Germline V gene sequence: CDR1 SGHNT, CDR2 YYREEE (reference sequence). The CDR3 totals 15 residues. The chain's CDR3 is CASSSRSGADNEQFF. The CDR3, as DNA: TGTGCCAGCAGCTCCAGATCTGGTGCCGACAATGAGCAGTTCTTC.

V gene TRBV5-1 combines with J gene TRBJ2-7; D remains ambiguous. Germline V gives CDR1 SGHRS, CDR2 YFSETQ. V was trimmed by 2 bases and J by 0 bases, leaving 12 bases between them. The CDR3 sequence is 15 residues long. The CDR3 DNA reads as TGCGCCAGCAGCTTTGAGGTGTCAAGCTCCTACGAGCAGTACTTC. Translating it yields CASSFEVSSSYEQYF.

The DNA of the CDR3 is TGTGCCACCCGACAGGCCCCAAGCACAGATACGCAGTATTTT. It is translated as CATRQAPSTDTQYF. The chain combines TRBV19 with TRBJ2-3; perhaps TRBD1 as D (6 bases). Germline V gives CDR1 LNHDA, CDR2 SQIVND (reference sequence). The CDR3 is made up of 14 amino acids. V shed 10 bases and J shed 0 bases, with 14 bases lying between them.

The rearrangement joins TRBV3-1 (or the pseudogene TRBV3-2) to TRBJ1-5; tentatively, D is TRBD1 (5 bases). V was trimmed by 1 base and J by 11 bases, leaving 9 bases between them. Germline-derived CDR1 and CDR2 are LGHDT and YNNKEL (reference sequence). CDR3 length: 12 residues. For the CDR3, the DNA is TGTGCCAGCAGCCAAGGGGGGGGGTCCCAGCATTTT. Translation gives CASSQGGGSQHF.

CDR3 sequence: CASSAGLAGAYNEQFF. CDR3 sequence (DNA): TGTGCCAGCAGCGCGGGACTAGCGGGGGCATACAATGAGCAGTTCTTC. V usage is TRBV5-5 and J usage is TRBJ2-1, with 14 bases identical to TRBD2. Trimming at V came to 4 bases and at J to 4 bases, leaving 4 bases not matched to a gene. Germline assignment: CDR1 SGHKS and CDR2 YYEKEE (reference sequence). The CDR3 is 16 amino acids.

The chain joins TRBV2 to TRBJ2-1; perhaps TRBD1 as D (5 bases). Germline CDR1 and CDR2: SNHLY and FYNNEI. The V end was cut by 3 bases, the J end by 6 bases, with 9 bases between. The length of the CDR3 is 13 residues. CDR3 loop: CASSDDRPNEQFF. The CDR3 DNA reads as TGTGCCAGCAGTGACGACAGACCCAATGAGCAGTTCTTC.